This T cell receptor beta chain was recorded in a study of vaccination and CD4 T cells after COVID-19 (dated by TCRdb to 2021 to 2024). Context from the whole study: Convalescent patients had a positive SARS-CoV-2 result on nasal swab PCR, and of these patients, 8 or 9 had mild disease and one had severe disease. Six males and four females were included in the convalescent cohort, with two Hispanic individuals, seven Caucasians, two Asians and one multiracial person represented. Post-COVID blood samples were collected from convalescent patients a median of approximately 93 days after diagnosis, with a range of roughly 30 to 161 days. Post-vaccine blood samples were taken a median of about 77 days after the second vaccine dose, with a range of roughly 13 to 250 days. Participants got two doses of the Pfizer-BioNTech BNT162b2 vaccine (n=8) or two doses of the Moderna mRNA-1273 vaccine (n=2). A few convalescent patients were sampled both early after vaccination (day 14) and late after vaccination (days 161 to 241). The cultures were stimulated with overlapping spike peptide pools from SARS-CoV-2 and from the common cold coronaviruses HCoV-NL63, HCoV-OC43 and HCoV-229E. The spike-specific CD4+ TCR repertoire was compared before and after mRNA vaccination in approximately 9 COVID-19 convalescent patients and a few infection-naive healthy vaccine recipients. Control cultures used a CEFX viral epitope pool as positive control, an HIV-1 Nef peptide pool as negative control, or no peptide.

The cysteine opens and the phenylalanine closes a CDR3 of 11 amino acids. Just the 33-base CDR3 DNA is kept, in frame starting at base 1. Looking up the germline V gene (reference sequence) yields CDR1 DFQATT and CDR2 SNEGSKA. V is pared back by 6 bases and J by 1 base, with 6 bases lying between the germline termini. A remark on this clonotype: What this receptor recognizes is not known. No much larger clone exists at a distance of one base, and base qualities are not known.

Library preparation was by PCR. DNA from cultured CD4+ T cells was subjected to TCR sequencing with the Oncomine TCR Beta short-read assay at the Johns Hopkins FTIC core. The QIAamp micro DNA kit was used to extract genomic DNA from the cultured CD4+ T cells. Oncomine TCR Beta libraries made from cultured CD4+ T cells were pooled using unique dual indexes and sequenced on an Illumina iSeq 100. The study's own analysis went as follows. Non-productive sequences were removed, and CDR3s that did not start with C, did not end with F or W, or were shorter than 7 amino acids were discarded. Antigen-specific clonotypes were identified with the MANAFEST web application by comparing peptide-stimulated wells with reference and other culture wells. An FDR below 0.05, an odds ratio above 5, and a productive frequency above 0.1% in at least two of three replicate wells were required for clones to be considered positive. A clonotype was classed as cross-reactive if the clonotype showed significant expansion both in SARS-CoV-2 spike wells and in at least one common cold coronavirus spike condition. Levenshtein distances (stringdist) and unrooted phylogenetic trees (ape) in R version 3.6.1 were used to assess CDR3 homology. TCRdb ran its own pipeline on the public reads, namely fastp trimming at Q25 and MiXCR clone calling, and kept in-frame beta chains. Records with the same CDR3 protein are collapsed into one entry carrying the most frequent genes and DNA. Here the V and J calls rest on TCRdb's processing, not on the authors' analysis. The sample table records fewer than 25,000 distinct CDR3 sequences; around 42% of these occur just once. The ten largest make up over 3.5% of the sample.

Interpreted using the paper, the time point label stands for: late sampling 161 to 241 days after vaccination in a few convalescent patients. The treatment or condition label corresponds to: roughly ten-day PBMC culture with coronavirus spike peptide pools or control peptides (ViraFEST assay). The ViraFEST assay, used in the study, expanded antigen-specific T cells with peptide pools and then identified the expanded clonotypes through TCR sequencing. Positive SARS-CoV-2 PCR tests in the convalescent patients dated from March to December 2020, before Alpha, Beta and Delta variants emerged in the United States. About 2 million PBMCs per well were cultured in IMDM with approximately 4.9% human AB serum and around 10 IU/ml IL-2, plus 10 ug/ml peptide pools. On days 3 and 7, half of the culture medium was replaced with fresh IL-2-containing medium. After 10 days of culture, CD4+ T cells were isolated by negative selection with the EasySep CD4+ T cell isolation kit. Ficoll-Paque Plus gradient centrifugation was used to isolate PBMCs from whole blood, and the isolated PBMCs were then either used fresh or cryopreserved at -140C. In general, triplicate wells were set up for every culture condition.

Summary of the overall study and its limitations: Among the post-vaccine SARS-CoV-2-reactive clones in convalescent patients, a median approximately 90% showed up only after vaccination, which suggests vaccine-specific priming. Relatively few convalescent patients were included in the study, and early timepoints after natural infection were not analyzed. The median number of SARS-CoV-2-reactive clonotypes rose from around 21 after infection to 35 to 45 after vaccination, but the change was not significant. In convalescent patients, nearly all vaccine-specific clones (304 of 307) were found to be mono-reactive for SARS-CoV-2 spike rather than cross-reactive with common cold coronaviruses.

The specimen comprised CD4+ T cells from blood, cultured in vitro, sampled about 7 months after SARS-CoV-2 vaccination. The chain employs TRBV20-1 and TRBJ1-1; the D gene assignment is ambiguous. This clonotype was sampled from a human donor who had recovered from COVID-19. The DNA is TGCAGTGCGCACGGGAACACTGAAGCTTTCTTT. Translated, this is CSAHGNTEAFF.